Each of the 14 T cell receptor beta chains below was sequenced from the same sample in a study of blood T cell repertoires in COVID-19. Produced via immunoSEQ multiplex PCR; TCRdb's table is partial and in-frame only. Of 150,000 or so clones in the sample, approximately 80% were seen once. The material sequenced was peripheral blood. These receptors all come from a woman aged 50 to 60 in a cohort sampled during active or convalescent COVID-19.

This rearrangement joins TRBV6-2 or TRBV6-3 to TRBJ2-4, with 11 nucleotides matching TRBD1. CDR1 MNHEY and CDR2 SVGEGT come from the germline V gene. The CDR3 runs 21 residues. The ends lost 5 bases at V and 2 bases at J; junction bases unmatched: 20. Here the CDR3 DNA reads TGTGCCAGCAGTCCCCGGACAGGGGGCGCAAATAGGCATGAAACCAAAAACATTCAGTACTTC. Translated: CASSPRTGGANRHETKNIQYF.

The chain recombines TRBV2 with TRBJ2-2, with 11 positions matching TRBD2. The germline V gene has CDR1 SNHLY and CDR2 FYNNEI. The CDR3 sequence is 15 residues long. Trimming took 7 bases from V and 6 from J; bases not matched to a gene: 7. CDR3 DNA: TGTGCCAGCACCCCGGGACTAGCGGTCCCCGGGGAGCTGTTTTTT. It encodes CASTPGLAVPGELFF.

The gene calls are TRBV6-4 and TRBJ2-3, with 14 bases lining up with TRBD2. Trimming cost V 3 bases and J 4 bases; bases outside gene matches: 3. Germline lookup yields CDR1 MRHNA and CDR2 SNTAGT. This CDR3 spans 16 amino acids. DNA for the CDR3: TGTGCCAGCAGTGAGGGGACTAGCGGGGGTTCAGATACGCAGTATTTT. Its protein product is CASSEGTSGGSDTQYF.

The chain uses TRBV5-4 and TRBJ2-3; 11 bases are shared with TRBD1. The V and J ends lost 4 bases and 4 bases, in that order; junction bases with no gene match: 5. Germline V CDR1 and CDR2: SGHNT, YYREEE (reference sequence). This CDR3 comprises 15 residues. This CDR3 reads CASSPGQGEADTQYF. Here the CDR3 DNA reads TGTGCCAGCAGCCCGGGACAGGGGGAGGCAGATACGCAGTATTTT.

This chain links TRBV19 with TRBJ2-3; 13 positions match TRBD2. This CDR3 comprises 18 residues. Trimming cost V 6 bases and J 0 bases; bases outside gene matches: 9. Germline V gives CDR1 LNHDA, CDR2 SQIVND (reference sequence). The chain's CDR3 is CASSETSGGTTSTDTQYF. In DNA, the CDR3 is TGTGCCAGTAGCGAGACTAGCGGGGGGACGACTAGCACAGATACGCAGTATTTT.

On this clone itself: One end of the junction is discordant with germline, which a read error may explain. The chain is built from TRBV4-3 and TRBJ1-4; TRBD1 is a possible D gene (6 bases). The CDR3 is 14 residues long. Germline loops: CDR1 LGHNA, CDR2 YSLEER. The CDR3, as DNA: TGCGCCAGCAGCCAAGACGTGGCAGGGGTATCCCGCCGATTT. Its translation: CASSQDVAGVSRRF.

The V and J genes are TRBV5-1 and TRBJ1-1; the match to TRBD1 covers 10 bases. Trimming took 2 bases from V and 4 from J; bases not matched to a gene: 2. The CDR3 is 14 residues long. From germline, CDR1 is SGHRS and CDR2 YFSETQ. CDR3 bases: TGCGCCAGCAGCTTCAGGACAGGGGGCACTGAAGCTTTCTTT. Its protein product is CASSFRTGGTEAFF.

The rearrangement links TRBV30 to TRBJ1-5; no clear D gene. The germline CDR1 and CDR2 sequences are GTSNPN and SVGIG (reference sequence). There are 13 residues in the CDR3. V shed 2 bases and J shed 5 bases, with 10 bases lying between them. The CDR3 nucleotides are TGTGCCTGGAGTAAGGGAGCGGATCAGCCCCAGCATTTT. Its protein product is CAWSKGADQPQHF.

The CDR3: CASSWGGRLNTEAFF. CDR3 nucleotides: TGTGCCAGCAGTTGGGGGGGGCGCTTGAACACTGAAGCTTTCTTT. The chain carries TRBV6-5 and TRBJ1-1; tentatively, D is TRBD1 (6 bases). CDR3 length: 15 amino acids. V gave up 4 bases and J gave up 0 bases, with 12 bases separating them. The germline gives CDR1 MNHEY, CDR2 SVGAGI.

The rearrangement links TRBV29-1 to TRBJ2-1; a possible D gene is TRBD1 (5 bases). Germline assignment: CDR1 SQVTM and CDR2 ANQGSEA. This CDR3 comprises 12 residues. Trimming took off 2 bases at V and 8 bases at J, with 10 bases between the two ends. The CDR3 DNA reads as TGCAGCGTTGAATCTGGGGCCGATGAGCAGTTCTTC. Translation: CSVESGADEQFF.

This clone was counted a single time. The rearrangement links TRBV5-1 to TRBJ1-2, with D unclear. The CDR3 loop spans 13 amino acids. Germline CDR1 is SGHRS and CDR2 is YFSETQ. V lost 4 bases and J lost 2, with 9 bases in between. The CDR3 protein is CASSLAGNYGYTF. CDR3 sequence (DNA): TGCGCCAGCAGCCTTGCGGGGAACTATGGCTACACCTTC. The full variable domain, rest sourced from reference TRBV5-1 and TRBJ1-2, is KAGVTQTPRYLIKTRGQQVTLSCSPISGHRSVSWYQQTPGQGLQFLFEYFSETQRNKGNFPGRFSGRQFSNSRSEMNVSTLELGDSALYLCASSLAGNYGYTFGSGTRLTVV.

The rearrangement uses TRBV7-9 and TRBJ1-6; TRBD1 matches 8 bases. The germline CDR1 and CDR2 sequences are SEHNR and FQNEAQ (reference sequence). The CDR3 is 13 residues long. Germline trimming cut 3 bases from V and 9 bases from J; bases unmatched to any gene: 1. The CDR3, as DNA: TGTGCCAGCAGCTTGACAGGGGTTTCACCCCTCCACTTT. Amino acids: CASSLTGVSPLHF.

This clone was seen a single time. The chain has TRBV5-1 and TRBJ1-5; the match to TRBD1 covers 7 bases. The V segment lost 5 bases and the J segment 4 bases; nucleotides outside the gene matches: 9. Germline V gene sequence: CDR1 SGHRS, CDR2 YFSETQ. This CDR3 has 15 amino acids. CDR3 sequence: CASSPQGQGNQPQHF. The CDR3 DNA reads TGCGCCAGCAGTCCACAGGGGCAAGGGAATCAGCCCCAGCATTTT.

This clone occurred once. This rearrangement joins TRBV5-1 to TRBJ2-2; TRBD2 might be the D (6 bases). The CDR3 spans 15 residues. V lost 0 bases to trimming and J lost 6 bases, with 12 bases between them. The V gene's germline CDR1 is SGHRS and CDR2 YFSETQ. The CDR3 sequence: CASSLGRAGSGELFF. The CDR3 DNA reads TGCGCCAGCAGCTTGGGCAGGGCGGGGTCCGGGGAGCTGTTTTTT.